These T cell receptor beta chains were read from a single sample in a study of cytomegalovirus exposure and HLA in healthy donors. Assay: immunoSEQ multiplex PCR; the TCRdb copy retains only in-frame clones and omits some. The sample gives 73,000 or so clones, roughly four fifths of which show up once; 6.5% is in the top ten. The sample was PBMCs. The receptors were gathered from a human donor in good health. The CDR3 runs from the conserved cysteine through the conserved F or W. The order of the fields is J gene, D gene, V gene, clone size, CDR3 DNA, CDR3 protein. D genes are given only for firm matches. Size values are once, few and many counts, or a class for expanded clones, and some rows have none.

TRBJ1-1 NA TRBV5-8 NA TGTGCCAGCAGCTTCGCCGGGATAGAAGGAGATACTGAAGCTTTCTTT CASSFAGIEGDTEAFF
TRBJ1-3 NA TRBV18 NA TGTGCCAGCTCACCACTGGCGGTACTTGGAAACACCATATATTTT CASSPLAVLGNTIYF
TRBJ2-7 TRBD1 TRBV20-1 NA TGCAGTGCTAAAGGGACAGGAAAACAGTACTTC CSAKGTGKQYF
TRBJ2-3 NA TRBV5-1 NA TGCGCCAGCAGCTTGCGGGGGGCTTGGACAGATACGCAGTATTTT CASSLRGAWTDTQYF
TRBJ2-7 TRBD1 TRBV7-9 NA TGTGCCAGCAGCTTTGGGACAGTATCCTACGAGCAGTACTTC CASSFGTVSYEQYF
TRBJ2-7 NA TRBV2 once TGTGCCAGCAGTGACACTAGATATCCCTACGAGCAGTACTTC CASSDTRYPYEQYF
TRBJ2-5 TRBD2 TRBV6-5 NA TGTGCCAGCAGTTACCTCCAACCTCGGGGGGAGCAGTACTTC CASSYLQPRGEQYF
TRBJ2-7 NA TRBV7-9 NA TGTGCCAGCAGCCCTCGATCGACTTTAGTGAGAGAGCAGTACTTC CASSPRSTLVREQYF
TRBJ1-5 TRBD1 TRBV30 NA TGTGCCTGGACCGGGACAGCCGATCAGCCCCAGCATTTT CAWTGTADQPQHF
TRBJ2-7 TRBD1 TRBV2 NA TGTGCCAGCAGCCAGGGGGCCCCTACCTACGAGCAGTACTTC CASSQGAPTYEQYF
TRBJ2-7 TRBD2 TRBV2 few TGTGCCAGAAGCGGACAGCTATCGAAGAGGACTAGCGGGGGGACTAGTCCCTACGAGCAGTACTTC CARSGQLSKRTSGGTSPYEQYF
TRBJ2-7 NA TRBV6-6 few TGTGCCAGCAGTCTAAACAGGGCCACCTACGAGCAGTACTTC CASSLNRATYEQYF
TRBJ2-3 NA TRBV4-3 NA TGCGCCAGCAGCCAAGATAATGGGGACTTTCCCACAGATACGCAGTATTTT CASSQDNGDFPTDTQYF
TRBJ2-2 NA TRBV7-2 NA TGTGCCAGCAGCTCCCTTTACGGGGAGCTGTTTTTT CASSSLYGELFF
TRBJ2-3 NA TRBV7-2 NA TGTGCCAGCAGCAATCTTTGGCAGGGCGCAGATACGCAGTATTTT CASSNLWQGADTQYF
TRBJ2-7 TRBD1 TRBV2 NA TGTGCCAGCAAGGACAGGGACGAGCAGTACTTC CASKDRDEQYF
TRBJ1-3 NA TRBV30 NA TGTGCCTGGAGTGTAGGGCAGGGGCGAAACACCATATATTTT CAWSVGQGRNTIYF
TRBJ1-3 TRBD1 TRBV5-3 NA TGTGCCAGAAGGGCCGGGACAGGGCCTGGAAACACCATATATTTT CARRAGTGPGNTIYF
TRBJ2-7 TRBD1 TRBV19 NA TGTGCCAGTAGTCCGGGACAGGGTATCTACGAGCAGTACTTC CASSPGQGIYEQYF
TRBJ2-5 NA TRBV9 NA TGTGCCAGCAGCGTAGACCAAGGACAGCAGCAAGAGACCCAGTACTTC CASSVDQGQQQETQYF
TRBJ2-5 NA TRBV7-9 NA TGTGCCAGCAGCTTAGCCCTGGGGGGGCTGGAGACCCAGTACTTC CASSLALGGLETQYF
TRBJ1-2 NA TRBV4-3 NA TGCGCCAGCAGCCAAGATATCGGCGCCAGGGGCTATGGCTACACCTTC CASSQDIGARGYGYTF
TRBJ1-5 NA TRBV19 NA TGTGCCAGTAGTCTAGGGGCGGACACATGGCAGCCCCAGCATTTT CASSLGADTWQPQHF
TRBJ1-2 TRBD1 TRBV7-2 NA TGTGCCAGCAGCTTAGCCTTTACAGGGGGAAAGAACTATGGCTACACCTTC CASSLAFTGGKNYGYTF
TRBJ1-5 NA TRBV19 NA TGTGCCAGTCATCCTGGAGGGGGGGCCCTTCATCAGCCCCAGCATTTT CASHPGGGALHQPQHF
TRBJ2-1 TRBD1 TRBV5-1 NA TGCGCCAGCAGCTTCGCAGGGGGCAGTGAGCAGTTCTTC CASSFAGGSEQFF
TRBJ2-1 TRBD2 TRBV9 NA TGTGCCAGCAGCAGGGAGGGTGAGCAGTTCTTC CASSREGEQFF
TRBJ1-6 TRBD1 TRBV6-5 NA TGTGCCAGCAGTTACGGGACAGGGTTCTATAATTCACCCCTCCACTTT CASSYGTGFYNSPLHF
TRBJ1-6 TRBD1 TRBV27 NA TGTGCCAGCAGTGCTCACCCAGGACAGGCGGATAATTCACCCCTCCACTTT CASSAHPGQADNSPLHF
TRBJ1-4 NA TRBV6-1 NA TGTGCCAGCATCTCCCCGCAGGGTTCTAATGAAAAACTGTTTTTT CASISPQGSNEKLFF
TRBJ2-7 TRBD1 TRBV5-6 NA TGTGCCAGCAACCTACAACAAGGACAGGCATACGAGCAGTACTTC CASNLQQGQAYEQYF
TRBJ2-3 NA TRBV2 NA TGTGCCAGCAGTGAAAAGGGGGGGTTCACAGATACGCAGTATTTT CASSEKGGFTDTQYF
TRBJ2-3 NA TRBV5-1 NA TGCGCCAGCAGCTTGGAGCATACTTCCACAGATACGCAGTATTTT CASSLEHTSTDTQYF
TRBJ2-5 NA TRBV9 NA TGTGCCAGCAGCGTGAGGGCTCAAGAGACCCAGTACTTC CASSVRAQETQYF
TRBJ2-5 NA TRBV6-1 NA TGTGCCAGCAGCCCTTTCACAGGGAAAGAGACCCAGTACTTC CASSPFTGKETQYF
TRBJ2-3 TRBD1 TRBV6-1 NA TGTGCCAGCAGTGAGGGACAGGGTCCGGCCCTCCGGGATACGCAGTATTTT CASSEGQGPALRDTQYF
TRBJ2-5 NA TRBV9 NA TGTGCCAGCAGCGTAGATCCAGGGCAGCAAGAGACCCAGTACTTC CASSVDPGQQETQYF
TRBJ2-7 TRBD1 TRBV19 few TGTGCCAGTAGTAAACAGGGGCTTGACGAGCAGTACTTC CASSKQGLDEQYF